This T cell receptor beta chain originates from a study of vaccination and CD4 T cells after COVID-19. Turning to the study itself: Convalescent donors were composed of six males and four females, of whom two were Hispanic.

TCRdb recomputed calls from the PCR reads with MiXCR, one row per CDR3 protein. Here the sample spans about 20,000 distinct CDR3 sequences, 55% to 65% being singletons. Regarding this clonotype: Its antigen is currently unknown.

Study conclusions and caveats: Recorded median SARS-CoV-2-reactive clonotype numbers increased from roughly 19 to 38 without reaching significance. Spike mono-reactivity was found in 304 of 307 vaccine-specific clones from convalescent patients. The study found that a median approximately 86% of reactive clones in convalescent patients appeared only post-vaccination.

Here the sequenced sample was CD4+ T cells from blood, taken after SARS-CoV-2 vaccination. The receptor was derived from a human donor who had recovered from COVID-19.

CDR3 nucleotides: TGTGCCAGCAGCCAATGGACAGCCACCGGGGAGCTGTTTTTT. This translates into CASSQWTATGELFF. The chain combines TRBV14 with TRBJ2-2; tentative D call: TRBD1 (6 bases). Germline CDR1 and CDR2: SGHDN and FVKESK. V was clipped by 2 bases and J by 4 bases, with 8 bases between them. This CDR3 region has 14 residues.